The clone carrying this T cell receptor beta chain has a single count. This entry belongs to a study of OX40 agonist ivuxolimab in advanced cancers. Data came from immunoSEQ multiplex PCR; TCRdb stores just in-frame clones and leaves some out. Of about 37,000 clones detected, around 87% appear once; the ten largest clones hold 32%. The CDR3 length is 13 residues. The germline V and J ends were trimmed by 6 bases and 4 bases, with 9 bases remaining between them. Germline CDR1 is SNHLY and CDR2 is FYNNEI. The sequence came from an adult with an advanced solid tumor such as melanoma, head and neck, liver or kidney cancer. The sample here was CD4+ or CD8+ T cells sorted from blood, taken in a trial of the OX40 agonist ivuxolimab. This chain links TRBV2 with TRBJ1-4; D is perhaps TRBD1 (5 bases). CDR3 coding DNA: TGTGCCAGCAGGGGACGCCTTAATGAAAAACTGTTTTTT. Residues: CASRGRLNEKLFF.